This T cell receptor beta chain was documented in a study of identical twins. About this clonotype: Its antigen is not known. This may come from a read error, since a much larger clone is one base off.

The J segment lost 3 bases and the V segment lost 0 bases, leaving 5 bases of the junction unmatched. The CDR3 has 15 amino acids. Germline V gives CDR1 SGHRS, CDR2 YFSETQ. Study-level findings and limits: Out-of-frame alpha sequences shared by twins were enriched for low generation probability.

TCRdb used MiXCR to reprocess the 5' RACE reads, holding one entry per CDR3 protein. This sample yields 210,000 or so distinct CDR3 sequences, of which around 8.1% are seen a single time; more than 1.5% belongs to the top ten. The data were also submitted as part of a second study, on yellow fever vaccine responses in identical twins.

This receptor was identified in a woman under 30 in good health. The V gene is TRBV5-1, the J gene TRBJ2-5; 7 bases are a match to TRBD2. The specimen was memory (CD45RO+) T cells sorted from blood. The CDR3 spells CASSLEASGKETQYF. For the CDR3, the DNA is TGCGCCAGCAGCTTGGAAGCTAGCGGTAAAGAGACCCAGTACTTC. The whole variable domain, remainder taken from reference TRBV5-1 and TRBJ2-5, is KAGVTQTPRYLIKTRGQQVTLSCSPISGHRSVSWYQQTPGQGLQFLFEYFSETQRNKGNFPGRFSGRQFSNSRSEMNVSTLELGDSALYLCASSLEASGKETQYFGPGTRLLVL.